This T cell receptor beta chain stems from a study of OX40 agonist ivuxolimab in advanced cancers. Background on the study: A male proportion of 82.7% was recorded, with mean age 60 years and range about 23 to 90.

Germline V gives CDR1 MNHNS, CDR2 SASEGT. This CDR3 has 16 residues. Deletions cut 3 bases from V and 4 bases from J, with 17 bases between. Study observations and caveats: CD4+ T cells averaged fewer expanded clones than CD8+ T cells.

On this clone: As yet, its antigen is unknown. The same CDR3 also results from other DNA sequences found in this sample.

Only in-frame clones appear in the TCRdb table, and some are missing; sequencing was by immunoSEQ multiplex PCR. This sample has 60,000 to 80,000 clones, with approximately 82% found just once. The sequencing here drew on CD4+ or CD8+ T cells sorted from blood, taken in a trial of the OX40 agonist ivuxolimab. The sequence came from an adult with an advanced solid tumor such as melanoma, head and neck, liver or kidney cancer. The rearrangement uses TRBV6-1 and TRBJ2-3; D is perhaps TRBD1 (6 bases). This CDR3 reads CASSDSERTGSDTQYF. The CDR3, as DNA: TGTGCCAGCAGTGATTCTGAGCGTACAGGGTCAGATACGCAGTATTTT.